The TCR beta chain described here comes from a study of molecular identifiers for immune sequencing clone quantification. Study-wide findings and caveats: Under 1% of molecules in naive cells, but over 97% of effector molecules, belonged to clones above 20 RNA copies. Underestimated sizes of highly expanded clones could result from identical TCR molecules that share a barcode.

Regarding this clonotype: Antigen: not known. With a much larger clone just one base away, this may be a read error.

The CDR3 spans 17 residues. The V gene's germline CDR1 is DFQATT and CDR2 SNEGSKA (reference sequence). CD8+CD4-CCR7+CD45RA+ sorting gave the naive CD8 T cells. Bulk TCR libraries used previously described methods and listed TCR primers. In TCRdb, the PCR reads were re-called with MiXCR into one record per CDR3 protein. The sample comprises 60,000 to 65,000 distinct CDR3 sequences, roughly a fifth of which are singletons, and over 1.1% rests with the top ten. This receptor was identified in a human donor in good health. Some libraries in this study had Jurkat cell RNA spiked in. The chain is built from TRBV20-1 and TRBJ1-1; 8 bases map to TRBD1. Sample: naive CD8+ T cells from blood, with Jurkat cell RNA spiked in. Noted subset: FACS-sorted CD8+CD4-CCR7+CD45RA+ naive T cells. DNA of the CDR3: TGCAGTGCTAGGGGCCCGGGACAGGCGGGCATGAACACTAAAGCTTTCTTT. Encoded protein: CSARGPGQAGMNTKAFF.